The 27 T cell receptor beta chains presented below share a single source sample, sequenced in a study of shared clonotypes between healthy human individuals (dated by TCRdb to 2020 to 2022). Preparation of the library involved the immunoSEQ multiplex PCR assay. TCRdb retrieved this table from immuneACCESS and kept in-frame rearrangements only. Not all clones are present; in checked studies, unresolved V genes account for under half, and no reason is known for the remainder. Counted in this sample were about 2.1 million clones; just over 90% of them appeared once. Around 1.7% of the sample rests with the top ten. For the CD8 naive samples, CD45RO-negative cells were positively selected for CCR7, yielding a CD45RA+CCR7+ population from which TemRA cells were excluded. Sequenced material: naive CD8+ T cells from PBMCs. The sample's cell subset or site label, in plain terms: CD45RA+CCR7+. Source of these receptors: a man aged 18 to 29 in good health. Some clones in this sample may be carry-over from other donors' samples.

The chain couples TRBV4-2 to TRBJ2-7; no reliable D call. The germline gives CDR1 LGHNA, CDR2 YNFKEQ. This CDR3 has 15 amino acids. V was shortened by 0 bases and J by 6 bases, with 15 bases between the two germline ends. The CDR3 DNA reads TGTGCCAGCAGCCAAGATAGGCTTATCAGTGGCGAGCAGTACTTC. It codes for CASSQDRLISGEQYF.

The rearrangement uses TRBV7-2 and TRBJ2-5, with D uncertain. V was cut by 3 bases and J by 2 bases, with 13 bases left in between. CDR3 length: 15 residues. Germline V lookup: CDR1 SGHTA, CDR2 FQGNSA. CDR3 in DNA: TGTGCCAGCAGCTTGTGGCTGACGGCACAAGAGACCCAGTACTTC. Amino acid sequence: CASSLWLTAQETQYF.

The chain combines TRBV5-6 with TRBJ2-7; 7 nucleotides agree with TRBD2. V lost 0 bases, J lost 3 bases, and 6 bases stayed unmatched. CDR1 SGHDT and CDR2 YYEEEE come from the germline V gene. The CDR3 loop spans 15 amino acids. CDR3 protein: CASSLEVGRLYEQYF. CDR3 DNA sequence: TGTGCCAGCAGCTTGGAGGTCGGGAGGCTCTACGAGCAGTACTTC. The full variable domain, completed using reference TRBV5-6 and TRBJ2-7, is DAGVTQSPTHLIKTRGQQVTLRCSPKSGHDTVSWYQQALGQGPQFIFQYYEEEERQRGNFPDRFSGHQFPNYSSELNVNALLLGDSALYLCASSLEVGRLYEQYFGPGTRLTVT.

V is TRBV6-1 and J is TRBJ2-7; 11 bases agree with TRBD1. There are 15 residues in the CDR3. The V gene end was trimmed by 5 bases and the J gene end by 4 bases; junction bases not matched to a gene: 7. The germline V gene has CDR1 MNHNS and CDR2 SASEGT. The CDR3 is CASSQDRGLLYEQYF. The CDR3 DNA follows: TGTGCCAGCAGTCAGGACAGGGGGCTATTGTACGAGCAGTACTTC.

V usage is TRBV6-1 and J usage is TRBJ1-2; possible D gene TRBD1, 5 bases. V lost 7 bases and J 1 base, leaving 10 bases between the germline ends. The CDR3 spans 13 residues. Germline loops: CDR1 MNHNS, CDR2 SASEGT. The CDR3 nucleotides read TGTGCCAGCAAGGGACTCTTTAACTATGGCTACACCTTC. Its protein product is CASKGLFNYGYTF.

The chain links TRBV9 to TRBJ2-1, with D tentatively TRBD2 (5 bases). Germline loops: CDR1 SGDLS, CDR2 YYNGEE. This CDR3 region has 13 residues. Trimming left V 4 bases short and J 5 bases short, with 10 bases between. The CDR3 DNA sequence: TGTGCCAGCAGCCCCCATAGCGACAATGAGCAGTTCTTC. Translated, it gives CASSPHSDNEQFF. The full variable domain, completed using reference TRBV9 and TRBJ2-1, is DSGVTQTPKHLITATGQRVTLRCSPRSGDLSVYWYQQSLDQGLQFLIQYYNGEERAKGNILERFSAQQFPDLHSELNLSSLELGDSALYFCASSPHSDNEQFFGPGTRLTVL.

The rearrangement uses TRBV7-2 and TRBJ1-3, with D possibly matching TRBD1 (6 bases). The CDR3 has 15 residues. V dropped 4 bases and J dropped 2 bases, with 12 bases sitting between them. Looked up from germline, CDR1 is SGHTA and CDR2 is FQGNSA. CDR3 region: CASSSSYRAGNTIYF. As DNA, the CDR3 is TGTGCCAGCAGCTCATCGTACAGGGCTGGAAACACCATATATTTT. Supplemented by reference TRBV7-2 and TRBJ1-3, the full variable domain reads GAGVSQSPSNKVTEKGKDVELRCDPISGHTALYWYRQSLGQGLEFLIYFQGNSAPDKSGLPSDRFSAERTGGSVSTLTIQRTQQEDSAVYLCASSSSYRAGNTIYFGEGSWLTVV.

The chain employs TRBV7-9 and TRBJ2-3; maybe TRBD2 (5 bases). The CDR3 is 15 amino acids. Germline CDR1 reads SEHNR; CDR2 reads FQNEAQ (reference sequence). V was trimmed by 5 bases and J by 0 bases, leaving 12 bases between them. In DNA form, the CDR3 reads TGTGCCAGCAGCCCCAGCGGCACTAGCACAGATACGCAGTATTTT. Encoded protein: CASSPSGTSTDTQYF. Drawing the rest from reference TRBV7-9 and TRBJ2-3, the complete variable domain is DTGVSQNPRHKITKRGQNVTFRCDPISEHNRLYWYRQTLGQGPEFLTYFQNEAQLEKSRLLSDRFSAERPKGSFSTLEIQRTEQGDSAMYLCASSPSGTSTDTQYFGPGTRLTVL.

CDR3 loop: CATQTGGDTYEQYF. The DNA for the CDR3 is TGTGCCACCCAGACAGGGGGCGATACCTACGAGCAGTACTTC. This sequence joins TRBV15 and TRBJ2-7; 10 bases fit TRBD1. Germline assignment: CDR1 LNHNV and CDR2 YYDKDF (reference sequence). Trimming took 8 bases from V and 2 from J; bases not matched to a gene: 6. This CDR3 spans 14 amino acids.

This clone was recorded once. V is TRBV19 and J is TRBJ2-1; TRBD2 matches at 13 bases. Germline CDR1 and CDR2: LNHDA and SQIVND (reference sequence). V dropped 6 bases and J dropped 6; count of bases not matched to a gene: 5. The CDR3 spans 15 residues. CDR3 in DNA: TGTGCCAGTAGCCCACTAGCGGGAGGGCCCAATGAGCAGTTCTTC. As protein: CASSPLAGGPNEQFF.

This clone occurred once. The identical CDR3 is also encoded by other nucleotide sequences in the sample. This rearrangement joins TRBV28 to TRBJ1-1; D not resolved. V lost 7 bases to trimming and J lost 2 bases, with 11 bases between them. The CDR3 extends over 13 amino acids. CDR1 is MDHEN and CDR2 is SYDVKM in the germline V gene. The CDR3 is CASTLGRNTEAFF. The CDR3 DNA sequence: TGTGCCAGCACCCTTGGCCGAAACACTGAAGCTTTCTTT.

This clone was observed a few times. This CDR3 reads CAWSVGVGVGTEAFF. CDR3 nucleotide sequence: TGTGCCTGGAGTGTGGGGGTTGGTGTAGGTACTGAAGCTTTCTTT. V and J are TRBV30 and TRBJ1-1, with a possible D match to TRBD1 (5 bases). The V end was cut by 0 bases, the J end by 5 bases, with 16 bases between. The CDR3 is 15 amino acids. From germline, CDR1 is GTSNPN and CDR2 SVGIG (reference sequence). Based on the CDR3 plus reference TRBV30 and TRBJ1-1, the full variable domain is SQTIHQWPATLVQPVGSPLSLECTVEGTSNPNLYWYRQAAGRGLQLLFYSVGIGQISSEVPQNLSASRPQDRQFILSSKKLLLSDSGFYLCAWSVGVGVGTEAFFGQGTRLTVV.

The rearrangement joins TRBV6-1 to TRBJ2-1; D may be TRBD1 or TRBD2 (5 bases each). Germline CDR1 reads MNHNS; CDR2 reads SASEGT. The CDR3 contains 13 residues. Deletions cut 3 bases from V and 5 bases from J, with 8 bases between. The CDR3: CASSDRGHNEQFF. CDR3 sequence (DNA): TGTGCCAGCAGTGACCGGGGACACAATGAGCAGTTCTTC.

This chain connects TRBV19 to TRBJ1-2; TRBD1 aligns across 7 bases. CDR3 length: 14 amino acids. Germline V gene data show CDR1 as LNHDA and CDR2 as SQIVND (reference sequence). J gave up 6 bases and V 7 bases, and 11 bases lay outside the gene matches. CDR3 coding DNA: TGTGCCAGTACCACGACAGGGAACGGGGATGGCTACACCTTC. This encodes CASTTTGNGDGYTF. Full variable domain (outside the CDR3, taken from reference TRBV19 and TRBJ1-2): DGGITQSPKYLFRKEGQNVTLSCEQNLNHDAMYWYRQDPGQGLRLIYYSQIVNDFQKGDIAEGYSVSREKKESFPLTVTSAQKNPTAFYLCASTTTGNGDGYTFGSGTRLTVV.

The genes are TRBV4-1 and TRBJ1-2; TRBD1 might be the D (5 bases). V shed 3 bases and J shed 7 bases, with 12 bases lying between them. The CDR3 spans 13 residues. CDR1 is MGHRA and CDR2 is YSYEKL in the germline V gene. The CDR3 loop reads CASSHQGVSGYTF. The CDR3 DNA sequence: TGCGCCAGCAGCCACCAGGGAGTCTCTGGCTACACCTTC.

In the case of this clone: In the same sample, other DNA sequences code for this CDR3. The chain employs TRBV5-1 and TRBJ1-1; weak D call: TRBD1 (6 bases). Germline CDR1 reads SGHRS; CDR2 reads YFSETQ. The CDR3 loop spans 14 amino acids. The V gene lost 2 bases and the J gene lost 1 base, with 9 bases spanning the gap. This CDR3 is CASSFRGPNTEAFF. CDR3 DNA sequence: TGCGCCAGCAGCTTCAGGGGTCCGAACACTGAAGCTTTCTTT.

This chain joins TRBV6-1 and TRBJ2-7; D perhaps matches TRBD2 (5 bases). Trimming took 5 bases from V and 4 from J, leaving 18 bases between them. Looked up from germline, CDR1 is MNHNS and CDR2 is SASEGT. The CDR3 has 15 residues. This chain's CDR3 is CASSSPLALLYEQYF. In nucleotides, the CDR3 is TGTGCCAGCAGTTCTCCCCTAGCCCTTCTATACGAGCAGTACTTC.

The gene calls are TRBV4-1 and TRBJ1-2; TRBD1 is a possible D gene (5 bases). Trimming left V 0 bases short and J 4 bases short, with 15 bases between. This CDR3 has 16 residues. Per germline, CDR1 MGHRA and CDR2 YSYEKL. CDR3 region: CASSQEGGPVVYGYTF. The CDR3 DNA reads as TGCGCCAGCAGCCAAGAGGGGGGTCCGGTCGTCTATGGCTACACCTTC.

The chain is built from TRBV7-9 and TRBJ2-7, with a weak D call TRBD2 (6 bases). The ends were cut back, 5 bases at V and 1 base at J, with 18 bases in the middle. This CDR3 is 16 amino acids long. Germline CDR1 and CDR2: SEHNR and FQNEAQ (reference sequence). CDR3 in amino acids: CASSPLRGSGSYEQYF. DNA for the CDR3: TGTGCCAGCAGCCCGCTGCGGGGCAGTGGATCCTACGAGCAGTACTTC.

This sequence joins TRBV28 and TRBJ1-4, with a weak D call TRBD1 (5 bases). Germline CDR1 MDHEN, CDR2 SYDVKM. V lost 5 bases and J 4 bases, leaving 17 bases between the germline ends. The CDR3 is 16 residues long. CDR3 coding DNA: TGTGCCAGCAGTAAGGCAGGGAGAACTATTAATGAAAAACTGTTTTTT. It encodes CASSKAGRTINEKLFF.

This clone was recorded only once. The rearrangement links TRBV5-4 to TRBJ2-7, with D possibly being TRBD1 (6 bases). The V end lost 0 bases, the J end lost 6 bases, and 10 bases lay between the germline ends. CDR3 length: 13 residues. Germline values: CDR1 SGHNT, CDR2 YYREEE (reference sequence). The CDR3 bases are TGTGCCAGCAGCTTGGACAGGGCCTCCGAGCAGTACTTC. This codes for CASSLDRASEQYF.

A remark on this clone: Other nucleotide sequences in the sample specify the same CDR3. The chain is built from TRBV10-3 and TRBJ1-5; 8 bases map to TRBD1. With 3 bases clipped from V and 3 bases from J, the junction kept 4 bases outside the gene matches. The length of the CDR3 is 15 residues. CDR1 ENHRY and CDR2 SYGVKD come from the germline V gene. CDR3 sequence reads: CAISDGTGLNQPQHF. The CDR3, as DNA: TGTGCCATCAGTGATGGGACAGGTCTCAATCAGCCCCAGCATTTT.

In its sample, this clone was seen a few times. The genes are TRBV27 and TRBJ1-1; D remains ambiguous. The CDR3 totals 13 residues. Trimming cost V 7 bases and J 5 bases, with 14 bases left between them. Germline loops: CDR1 MNHEY, CDR2 SMNVEV (reference sequence). The CDR3 loop is CASIGRGGTEAFF. The CDR3 DNA reads as TGTGCCAGCATCGGACGGGGAGGGACTGAAGCTTTCTTT.

As to this clone: At the DNA level, this CDR3 is encoded by other sequences in the same sample as well. The chain employs TRBV9 and TRBJ2-7, with 7 bases that match TRBD1. V trimming: 4 bases; J trimming: 2 bases; junction bases outside the gene matches: 3. Per germline, CDR1 SGDLS and CDR2 YYNGEE. The CDR3 is made up of 13 amino acids. The chain's CDR3 is CASSPTGAYEQYF. CDR3 DNA sequence: TGTGCCAGCAGCCCAACAGGGGCCTACGAGCAGTACTTC.

The V call is TRBV29-1, the J call TRBJ1-1; no clear D gene. V was trimmed by 5 bases and J by 5 bases, leaving 9 bases between them. This CDR3 comprises 11 residues. Germline V CDR1 and CDR2: SQVTM, ANQGSEA. This CDR3 is CSVLDGTEAFF. CDR3 sequence (DNA): TGCAGCGTTTTGGACGGAACTGAAGCTTTCTTT. Looking up the rest from reference TRBV29-1 and TRBJ1-1 gives the full variable domain: SAVISQKPSRDICQRGTSLTIQCQVDSQVTMMFWYRQQPGQSLTLIATANQGSEATYESGFVIDKFPISRPNLTFSTLTVSNMSPEDSSIYLCSVLDGTEAFFGQGTRLTVV.

For this clone: Other nucleotide sequences in the sample specify the same CDR3. V usage is TRBV4-2 and J usage is TRBJ2-5; D not certain. Germline V gives CDR1 LGHNA, CDR2 YNFKEQ. The CDR3 contains 12 residues. The V gene lost 0 bases and the J gene lost 5 bases, with 4 bases spanning the gap. The CDR3 spells CASSQDRETQYF. DNA for the CDR3: TGTGCCAGCAGCCAAGATCGGGAGACCCAGTACTTC.

J is TRBJ2-7 and V is TRBV6-5, with D unclear. The V gene lost 0 bases and the J gene lost 5 bases, with 17 bases spanning the gap. The germline CDR1 and CDR2 sequences are MNHEY and SVGAGI. CDR3 length: 16 amino acids. The CDR3 DNA reads as TGTGCCAGCAGTTACTCGATCGGGCCTGTTATCCACGAGCAGTACTTC. This codes for CASSYSIGPVIHEQYF.